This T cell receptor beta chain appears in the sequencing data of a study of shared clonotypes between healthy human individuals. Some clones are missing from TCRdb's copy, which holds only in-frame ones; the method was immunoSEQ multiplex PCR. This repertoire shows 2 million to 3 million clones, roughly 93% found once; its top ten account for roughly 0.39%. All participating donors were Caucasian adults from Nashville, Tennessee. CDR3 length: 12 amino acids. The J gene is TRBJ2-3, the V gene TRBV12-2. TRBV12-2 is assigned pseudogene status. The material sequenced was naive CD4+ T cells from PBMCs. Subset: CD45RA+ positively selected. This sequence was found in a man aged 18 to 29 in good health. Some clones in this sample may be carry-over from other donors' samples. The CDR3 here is CAPKRPPDTQYF. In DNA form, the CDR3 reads TGTGCACCGAAAAGACCCCCAGATACGCAGTATTTT.